This is a list of T cell receptor beta chains from one sample in a study of response to subunit inactivated influenza vaccine. TCRdb fed the RT-PCR reads into MiXCR, producing one record per CDR3 protein. The sample consists of around 760,000 distinct CDR3 sequences, about 15% of them appearing once. Sequencing used PBMCs from blood, obtained approximately 15 days before vaccination. The receptors come from a man between 50 and 59 years old who received an inactivated influenza vaccine. Each CDR3 is given with its conserved first and last residue. A D gene is named only where the DNA matches it firmly. Clone size is stated in some rows and not others, as once, few, many or a class when expanded.

TRBV6-1	TRBJ2-1	.	TRBD2	CASTHLAGGYNEQFF	TGTGCCAGCACCCACCTAGCGGGGGGTTACAATGAGCAGTTCTTC
TRBV7-9	TRBJ2-7	.	.	CASSLGGSPEQYF	TGTGCCAGCAGCTTAGGAGGGAGTCCCGAGCAGTACTTC
TRBV6-5	TRBJ2-7	few	.	CASSYTAASSYEQYF	TGTGCCAGCAGTTATACAGCGGCAAGCTCCTACGAGCAGTACTTC
TRBV12-3/TRBV12-4	TRBJ2-6	.	TRBD1	CASRKTGSVAGANVLTF	TGTGCCAGCAGAAAGACAGGGTCAGTGGCTGGGGCCAACGTCCTGACTTTC
TRBV29-1	TRBJ2-1	.	.	CSVDKSYNEQFF	TGCAGCGTTGACAAGTCCTACAATGAGCAGTTCTTC
TRBV4-1	TRBJ1-3	many	TRBD1	CASSQAVGQISGNTIYF	TGCGCCAGCAGCCAAGCTGTGGGACAGATCTCTGGAAACACCATATATTTT
TRBV3-1	TRBJ2-1	.	TRBD1	CASSHTGARSKNNEQFF	TGTGCCAGCAGCCACACAGGGGCGCGTAGTAAAAACAATGAGCAGTTCTTC
TRBV9	TRBJ2-5	few	.	CASSVDQGGKTQYF	TGTGCCAGCAGCGTAGACCAGGGGGGCAAGACCCAGTACTTC
TRBV28	TRBJ1-4	few	.	CASTSPGWGREKLFF	TGTGCCAGCACCTCACCCGGGTGGGGGAGAGAAAAACTGTTTTTT
TRBV6-1	TRBJ1-2	few	.	CASSPLRGYGYTF	TGTGCCAGCAGCCCCCTCCGGGGGTATGGCTACACCTTC
TRBV2	TRBJ2-2	many	.	CASSRPSANTGELFF	TGTGCCAGCAGTCGACCTAGTGCCAACACCGGGGAGCTGTTTTTT
TRBV10-2	TRBJ2-1	.	.	CASSESRVLRTLPDEQFF	TGCGCCAGCAGTGAGTCGAGAGTTTTAAGGACCCTACCCGATGAGCAGTTCTTC
TRBV6-1	TRBJ2-1	.	TRBD1	CASSTPGQGAPAVYEQFF	TGTGCCAGCAGCACCCCGGGACAGGGGGCGCCCGCGGTCTATGAGCAGTTCTTC
TRBV4-2	TRBJ2-7	few	TRBD2	CASSQELAGWYEQYF	TGTGCCAGCAGCCAAGAACTAGCGGGATGGTACGAGCAGTACTTC
TRBV18	TRBJ1-1	many	TRBD1	CASSPRGQDRTEAFF	TGTGCCAGCTCACCACGCGGACAGGACCGCACTGAAGCTTTCTTT
TRBV7-2	TRBJ2-1	.	.	CASSLVGGYADRDKQFF	TGTGCCAGCAGCTTAGTGGGGGGTTACGCTGACCGGGACAAGCAGTTCTTC
TRBV25-1	TRBJ2-1	.	.	CASQPPNNEQFF	TGTGCCAGCCAACCACCCAACAATGAGCAGTTCTTC
TRBV12-3/TRBV12-4	TRBJ2-2	.	.	CASSLTSRETGELFF	TGTGCCAGCAGTTTGACTTCCAGAGAGACCGGGGAGCTGTTTTTT
TRBV27	TRBJ1-6	few	.	CASSLNYSPNSPLHF	TGTGCCAGCAGTTTGAATTACTCACCAAATTCACCCCTCCACTTT
TRBV5-1	TRBJ1-2	many	TRBD1	CASSLAQGYSGYTF	TGCGCCAGCAGCTTGGCACAGGGGTATAGCGGCTACACCTTC
TRBV12-3/TRBV12-4	TRBJ2-3	many	.	CASRMSDTQYF	TGTGCCAGCAGGATGTCAGATACGCAGTATTTT
TRBV12-3/TRBV12-4	TRBJ1-6	few	.	CASSLASPNSPLHF	TGTGCCAGCAGTTTAGCTAGTCCCAATTCACCCCTCCACTTT
TRBV5-1	TRBJ2-1	many	.	CASSLGAGDYNEQFF	TGCGCCAGCAGCTTGGGTGCAGGGGATTACAATGAGCAGTTCTTC
TRBV7-8	TRBJ1-2	few	.	CASSLERYGGGYTF	TGTGCCAGCAGCTTAGAGCGATACGGTGGCGGCTACACCTTC
TRBV30	TRBJ2-5	.	.	CAWGSAGAYQETQYF	TGTGCCTGGGGCTCGGCCGGGGCGTACCAAGAGACCCAGTACTTC
TRBV24-1	TRBJ2-1	many	.	CATGDGTEVNEQFF	TGTGCCACCGGCGACGGGACTGAAGTAAATGAGCAGTTCTTC
TRBV2	TRBJ2-1	.	TRBD2	CASSPGLAGGTYNEQFF	TGTGCCAGCAGTCCGGGACTAGCGGGGGGCACCTACAATGAGCAGTTCTTC
TRBV7-2	TRBJ2-7	.	TRBD1	CASSWDSEQYF	TGTGCCAGCAGCTGGGACAGCGAGCAGTACTTC
TRBV28	TRBJ2-4	.	.	CASSLGRGLTKNIQYF	TGTGCCAGCAGCCTCGGGCGGGGGCTGACCAAAAACATTCAGTACTTC
TRBV7-2	TRBJ2-3	many	.	CASSLALGLLGDTQYF	TGTGCCAGCAGCTTAGCGTTGGGCCTACTGGGGGATACGCAGTATTTT
TRBV5-1	TRBJ2-1	many	TRBD2	CASSGGASGVFWNEQFF	TGCGCCAGCTCAGGTGGGGCTAGCGGGGTTTTCTGGAATGAGCAGTTCTTC
TRBV6-1	TRBJ1-2	many	TRBD1	CASSDAGQAPNYGYTF	TGTGCCAGCAGTGACGCCGGACAGGCGCCTAACTATGGCTACACCTTC
TRBV5-6	TRBJ2-5	many	TRBD1	CASSSTGSETQYF	TGTGCCAGCAGCTCGACAGGGTCGGAGACCCAGTACTTC
TRBV28	TRBJ1-2	few	.	CASSSSPGGYTF	TGTGCCAGCAGTTCGTCTCCCGGTGGCTACACCTTC
TRBV29-1	TRBJ1-1	few	.	CSVGSGNTEAFF	TGCAGCGTTGGTTCAGGGAACACTGAAGCTTTCTTT
TRBV5-1	TRBJ1-1	few	.	CASSPRGKARTEAFF	TGCGCCAGCAGCCCGCGGGGGAAGGCTCGCACTGAAGCTTTCTTT
TRBV7-8	TRBJ2-2	few	.	CASSSSRNTGELFF	TGTGCCAGCAGCTCCTCTCGGAACACCGGGGAGCTGTTTTTT
TRBV7-8	TRBJ1-4	.	.	CASSHTGTPEKLFF	TGTGCCAGCAGCCACACCGGGACACCAGAAAAACTGTTTTTT
TRBV5-1	TRBJ2-3	few	TRBD1	CASSTDRDRTDTQYF	TGCGCCAGCAGCACGGACAGGGACCGCACAGATACGCAGTATTTT
TRBV29-1	TRBJ2-1	.	TRBD1	CSAVRGQGTRGSYNEQFF	TGCAGCGCCGTTCGGGGACAGGGGACTCGGGGGTCGTACAATGAGCAGTTCTTC
TRBV4-3	TRBJ2-2	.	.	CASSQVRGARGGELFF	TGCGCCAGCAGCCAAGTTCGGGGGGCGAGGGGCGGGGAGCTGTTTTTT